This TCR beta chain was sequenced for a study of shared clonotypes between healthy human individuals. The study, taken as a whole, reports: Sequencing of the sorted subsets was shown by rarefaction to be incomplete despite large depth.

As for this clone: What it binds is unknown.

Per the original methods: ImmunoSEQ supplied junction-only sequences lacking quality scores, so filtering was different. Profiling relied on immunoSEQ multiplex PCR, and the TCRdb table lists in-frame clones only, not all of them. The D gene and trimming were derived from the DNA, and the V and J assignments and clone size from that table. Among about 2.4 million clones listed, approximately 90% were seen once. The receptor was isolated from a young man in good health. The material sequenced was naive CD4+ T cells sorted from blood. Noted subset: CD45RA+ positively selected.

CDR3 nucleotides: TGTGCCAGCAGCGTAGCTGGGGGCAGCTACTGGGAGCAGTTCTTC. This encodes CASSVAGGSYWEQFF. The genes are TRBV9 and TRBJ2-1; TRBD1 might be the D (6 bases). V lost 0 bases and J lost 10, with 17 bases in between. CDR3 length equals 15 residues. The germline CDR1 and CDR2 sequences are SGDLS and YYNGEE.